These 28 T cell receptor delta chains were sequenced from one sample in a study of γδ T cells in repeated Plasmodium falciparum infection. TCRdb reprocessed the multiplex PCR reads through CATT. In the table there are under 65,000 delta-chain clones, approximately 1.7% of which are singletons. Flow sorting of PBMC yielded separate Vgamma9/Vdelta2+ and Vdelta2-negative gammadelta T cell populations for bulk repertoire analysis. The specimen was gamma-delta T cells from blood. These receptors were obtained from a pool of human donors (malaria-infected and uninfected, not separated).

Details on this clone: For this DNA, TCRdb reports the protein of a much larger clone, which diverges at residue 16, most likely from a read error; the protein presented here is translated directly from the DNA. V and J are TRDV2 and TRDJ3; 9 nucleotides match TRDD3. TCRdb lists no J gene, so it was determined here by aligning the DNA to germline. There are 19 residues in the CDR3. CDR1 and CDR2 (germline): GEAIGNYY, EKD. CDR3 region: CACDTADWGSSWDTRRMFF. As DNA, the CDR3 is TGTGCCTGTGACACCGCGGACTGGGGGAGCTCCTGGGACACCCGACGGATGTTTTTC.

By share of the sample, this clone is medium-sized. Other DNA sequences from this sample encode an identical CDR3 as well. CDR3 DNA: TGTGCTCTTGGGGAGAGTCCTCGTACTGGGGGATGTAACTCCGATAAACTCATCTTT. Protein product: CALGESPRTGGCNSDKLIF. The chain recombines TRDV1 with TRDJ1; 10 bases line up with TRDD3. In germline, CDR1 is TSWWSYY, CDR2 QGS. Losses at the gene ends were 3 bases for V and 3 bases for J; bases not matched to a gene: 16. There are 19 residues in the CDR3.

This clone was counted ten times or more. TCRdb's protein for this DNA is that of a much larger clone and differs from the translation at residue 4, likely a read error; the protein shown is the DNA translation. The rearrangement uses TRDV2 and TRDJ1, with D unresolved. From germline, CDR1 is GEAIGNYY and CDR2 EKD. The V end lost 5 bases, the J end lost 0 bases, and 24 bases lay between the germline ends. The length of the CDR3 is 18 residues. The CDR3 is CACGTKYYQPMYTDKLIF. CDR3 nucleotides: TGTGCCTGTGGCACGAAGTACTACCAGCCGATGTACACCGATAAACTCATCTTT.

This clone was picked up a small number of times. The protein held in TCRdb is that of a much larger clone and does not match this DNA's translation at residue 14, likely because of a read error; the protein shown is translated from the DNA. In DNA form, the CDR3 reads TGTGCTCTTGGGGAAGGACCGGCTCCGCTCCGATCCAGGACCGATAAACTCATCTTT. It is translated as CALGEGPAPLRSRTDKLIF. The V call is TRDV1, the J call TRDJ1; D is unclear. TCRdb leaves out the J gene; it was filled in here by matching the DNA to germline. Germline loops: CDR1 TSWWSYY, CDR2 QGS. V lost 2 bases to trimming and J lost 2 bases, with 24 bases between them. This CDR3 is 19 amino acids long.

Concerning this clone itself: One base separates it from a far larger clone, so it is likely a read error. Other DNA sequences of this sample code for an identical CDR3. The gene calls are TRDV1 and TRDJ1; the match to TRDD3 covers 11 bases. After removal of 4 bases from V and 0 bases from J, the junction contained 31 bases not matched to a gene. The CDR3 runs 25 residues. CDR1 and CDR2 from the germline V gene are TSWWSYY and QGS. Here the CDR3 DNA reads TGTGCTCTTGGGGCCCCGCGTCGAGAACATTCCTATCAACTGGGGGATAACTCGTACACCGATAAACTCATCTTT. This sequence encodes CALGAPRREHSYQLGDNSYTDKLIF.

This clone came up a few times. The protein held in TCRdb is that of a much larger clone and does not match this DNA's translation at residue 22, likely because of a read error; the protein shown is translated from the DNA. The CDR3 nucleotides read TGTGCTCTTGGGGCATGCTCCTTCCCGAGATTGAACTGGGGACGCCCGTACACCGATAAACTCACCTTT. Translation gives CALGACSFPRLNWGRPYTDKLTF. The V gene call reads TRDV1; no J gene was called; the D segment call TRDD3 is taken from the table without a DNA check. This CDR3 spans 23 amino acids. Germline assignment: CDR1 TSWWSYY and CDR2 QGS.

Points on this clone: A far larger clone is one nucleotide away, so this likely arose from a read error. The chain is built from TRDV1 and TRDJ1; 9 bases agree with TRDD3. The J gene, left out of TCRdb, was set here by checking the DNA against germline. CDR1 TSWWSYY and CDR2 QGS come from the germline V gene. V dropped 4 bases and J dropped 0; count of bases not matched to a gene: 18. CDR3 length: 20 amino acids. CDR3 nucleotide sequence: TGTGCTCTTGGGGGGAGGGGCTCTTTCTGGGGGATTCATTACACCGATAAACTCATCTTT. This sequence encodes CALGGRGSFWGIHYTDKLIF.

This clone appeared a few times. For this DNA, TCRdb reports the protein of a much larger clone, which diverges at residue 9, most likely from a read error; the protein presented here is translated directly from the DNA. The chain couples TRDV1 to TRDJ1; TRDD3 is a possible D gene (6 bases). Since TCRdb gives no J gene, matching the DNA to germline was used here to assign it. Germline CDR1 TSWWSYY, CDR2 QGS. The CDR3 spans 22 residues. The V and J ends lost 1 base and 0 bases respectively, with 30 bases between them. CDR3 protein: CALGEPRRGDTRTPFHTDKLIF. The CDR3 DNA reads as TGTGCTCTTGGGGAACCTCGGAGAGGAGATACGCGGACACCATTCCACACCGATAAACTCATCTTT.

This clone has at least ten counts. TCRdb's entry gives the protein of a much larger clone, which mismatches this DNA's translation at residue 5, likely from a read error; the protein reported here is translated from the DNA. The V call is TRDV2, the J call TRDJ1; 11 bases line up with TRDD3. TCRdb carries no J gene annotation; the J gene was assigned here by matching the DNA with germline. The CDR3 runs to 18 residues. The V segment lost 3 bases and the J segment 2 bases; nucleotides outside the gene matches: 13. Germline V CDR1 and CDR2: GEAIGNYY, EKD. CDR3 region: CACDAVGLGDTQTDKLIF. The CDR3 region has the DNA TGTGCCTGTGACGCCGTGGGGCTGGGGGATACCCAAACCGATAAACTCATCTTT.

In its sample, this clone was seen many times. The rearrangement links TRDV1 to TRDJ1; 7 nucleotides align to TRDD3. CDR1 and CDR2 (germline): TSWWSYY, QGS. Germline trimming cut 1 base from V and 6 bases from J; bases unmatched to any gene: 20. The CDR3 covers 19 residues. The CDR3 spells CALGEQGRLITGDGNKLIF. DNA of the CDR3: TGTGCTCTTGGGGAACAGGGTAGGCTTATTACTGGGGATGGCAATAAACTCATCTTT.

This clone was counted between two and nine times. This DNA's translation and the protein TCRdb lists, from a much larger clone, do not match at residue 7, likely due to a read error; the protein shown is translated from the DNA. This rearrangement joins TRDV1 to TRDJ1; 7 bases align to TRDD3. CDR3 length equals 18 residues. Germline CDR1 TSWWSYY, CDR2 QGS. This CDR3 reads CALGEPGVGDQYTNKLIF. The CDR3 DNA is TGTGCTCTTGGGGAACCAGGAGTGGGGGACCAGTACACCAATAAACTCATCTTT.

In the case of this clone: This DNA's translation differs at residue 19 from TCRdb's protein, which comes from a much larger clone; a read error is likely, and the protein shown is translated from the DNA. The J gene is TRDJ1, the V gene TRDV1, with 9 bases fitting TRDD3. The J gene is absent in TCRdb and was assigned here via DNA matching to germline. Germline-derived CDR1 and CDR2 are TSWWSYY and QGS. There are 24 residues in the CDR3. V lost 0 bases to trimming and J lost 3 bases; unmatched junction nucleotides: 29. CDR3 region: CALGELLEFVSGWSGGSYADKLIF. CDR3 in DNA: TGTGCTCTTGGGGAACTATTGGAGTTTGTGTCCGGGTGGTCTGGGGGATCCTACGCCGATAAACTCATCTTT.

This clone was counted between two and nine times. A read error is likely here: a far larger clone is one base away. This same CDR3 is encoded by further DNA sequences in the sample. V is TRDV1 and J is TRDJ1, with 10 bases identical to TRDD3. TCRdb supplies no J gene; here it was assigned by aligning the nucleotide sequence to germline. Germline V gives CDR1 TSWWSYY, CDR2 QGS. The CDR3 spans 20 residues. The CDR3 coding sequence is TGTGCTCTTGGAGAACTTTTCTTCCTACGGGGGATACGATCCACCGATAAACTCATCTTT. As protein: CALGELFFLRGIRSTDKLIF.

This clone was seen at least ten times. The TCRdb record carries a much larger clone's protein, which differs from this DNA's translation at residue 3; a read error is the likely cause, and the protein listed here is the DNA translation. This sequence joins TRDV1 and TRDJ1, with 11 bases identical to TRDD3. The germline gives CDR1 TSWWSYY, CDR2 QGS. The CDR3 loop spans 21 amino acids. In nucleotides, the CDR3 is TGTGCTCCTGGGGAACAGGCTTTCAATTGGCTGCTGGGGGATACAACCGATAAACTCATCTTT. Translated, it gives CAPGEQAFNWLLGDTTDKLIF.

This clone was recorded a few times. This likely stems from a read error, as it lies one base from a far larger clone. The same CDR3 can be traced to other DNA sequences in this sample. The V gene call is TRAV38-2/DV8, and the J gene call is absent; TRDD2, the table's D call, lacks a check against the DNA. The CDR3 has 17 amino acids. The germline CDR1 and CDR2 sequences are TSESDYY and QEAYKQQN. The CDR3 spells CAYRPPSPLYSTDKLIF. The CDR3 DNA is TGTGCTTATAGGCCTCCTTCCCCACTGTACTCCACCGATAAACTCATCTTC.

This clone was counted only a few times. The translation of this DNA and the TCRdb protein of a much larger clone differ at residue 5, probably owing to a read error; the protein shown here is translated from the DNA. The rearrangement joins TRDV3 to TRDJ2, with 7 bases aligning to TRDD3. V lost 2 bases, J lost 4 bases, and 22 bases stayed unmatched. Germline V gene data show CDR1 as TVYSNPD and CDR2 as GDNSRS (reference sequence). The CDR3 is 19 residues long. The CDR3 region has the DNA TGTGCCTTTCCCCCCGGGGTACTGGGGATCCCGACAGGGACAGCACAACTCTTCTTT. It translates to CAFPPGVLGIPTGTAQLFF.

Worth noting for this clone: This DNA's translation and the protein TCRdb lists, from a much larger clone, do not match at residue 15, likely due to a read error; the protein shown is translated from the DNA. The chain employs TRDV1 and TRDJ1; 9 nucleotides align to TRDD3. Trimming took 1 base from V and 1 from J; bases not matched to a gene: 19. Per the germline V gene, CDR1 is TSWWSYY and CDR2 is QGS. This CDR3 is built from 21 residues. This chain's CDR3 is CALGERGFRGTGGASTDKLIF. CDR3 bases: TGTGCTCTTGGGGAACGGGGCTTCCGAGGTACTGGGGGAGCGTCCACCGATAAACTCATCTTT.

Points on this clone: A read error is likely here: a far larger clone is one base away. The sample carries other DNA sequences with the same CDR3. The V gene is TRAV38-2/DV8, the J gene TRDJ1; 8 positions agree with TRDD3. TCRdb is silent on the J gene; assignment here came from matching the DNA to germline. Losses at the gene ends were 2 bases for V and 2 bases for J; bases not matched to a gene: 20. Germline values: CDR1 TSESDYY, CDR2 QEAYKQQN. The CDR3 totals 20 residues. CDR3 region: CAYRRAGGGYARRGTDKLIF. The DNA of the CDR3 is TGTGCTTATAGGAGAGCCGGGGGGGGATATGCGCGTCGTGGGACCGATAAACTCATCTTT.

There are many counts of this clone. This DNA's translation and the protein TCRdb lists, from a much larger clone, do not match at residue 3, likely due to a read error; the protein shown is translated from the DNA. CDR3 residues: CAPGEFFRGDNGGLYTDKLIF. The CDR3 nucleotides are TGTGCTCCTGGGGAATTTTTTCGTGGCGATAATGGGGGACTGTACACCGATAAACTCATCTTT. The V call is TRDV1, the J call TRDJ1, with 7 nucleotides matching TRDD3. CDR1 and CDR2 from the germline V gene are TSWWSYY and QGS. This CDR3 spans 21 amino acids.

Worth noting for this clone: With a far larger clone one base away, a read error is the likely cause. Other DNA variants within this sample encode the same CDR3. The chain joins TRAV38-2/DV8 to TRDJ1; D is possibly TRDD2 (8 bases). TCRdb offers no J gene call, so here the DNA was matched to germline to obtain one. The CDR3 totals 21 residues. Germline assignment: CDR1 TSESDYY and CDR2 QEAYKQQN. DNA of the CDR3: TGTGCTTATAGGAGGGTCTTCCTACGGGGTGGGGGACCCTACTACACCGACAAACTCATCTTT. As protein: CAYRRVFLRGGGPYYTDKLIF.

As for this clone: A far larger clone is one base from this, pointing to a likely read error. Other nucleotide sequences in the sample specify the same CDR3. The chain recombines TRDV1 with TRDJ1; tentative D call: TRDD3 (5 bases). Trimming took off 0 bases at V and 6 bases at J, with 32 bases between the two ends. This CDR3 contains 21 residues. Germline assignment: CDR1 TSWWSYY and CDR2 QGS. The CDR3 sequence is CALGELCGCLGDIGRGHKLIF. The CDR3 nucleotides read TGTGCTCTTGGGGAACTATGTGGGTGCCTGGGTGATATAGGGCGGGGGCATAAACTCATCTTT.

In its sample, this clone was seen many times. It is likely a read error: a sequence one base away is far more abundant. This sample includes further DNA sequences coding for the same CDR3. The chain couples TRDV1 to TRDJ1, with TRDD3 identical over 8 bases. The germline V gene has CDR1 TSWWSYY and CDR2 QGS. This CDR3 contains 21 residues. V shed 4 bases, J shed 0 bases, and the junction held 22 bases outside the gene matches. CDR3 DNA sequence: TGTGCTCTTGGGGCATACCTCCCGTCCTACGACCTCTGGGGGAACACCGATAAACTCATCTTT. Translation gives CALGAYLPSYDLWGNTDKLIF.

This clone was detected many times. TCRdb lists the protein of a much larger clone for this DNA, which differs at residue 12, so this is likely a read error; the protein given here is translated from the DNA itself. The gene calls are TRDV2 and TRDJ1, with D possibly matching TRDD3 (6 bases). Germline V gene sequence: CDR1 GEAIGNYY, CDR2 EKD. The CDR3 contains 14 residues. The DNA of the CDR3 is TGTGCCTGTGACACCGCAGGGCGGAGGGATAAACCCATCTTT. Its translation is CACDTAGRRDKPIF.

This clone has only a few counts. TCRdb assigns this DNA the protein of a much larger clone, which departs from its translation at residue 6; this likely reflects a read error, and the protein shown comes from translating the DNA. The CDR3 loop reads CALGSLAPLLGRPRFKLIF. CDR3 DNA sequence: TGTGCTCTTGGGTCACTCGCCCCCCTACTGGGACGACCTCGTTTTAAGCTCATCTTT. The V gene is TRDV1, but the J gene lacks a call; the table's D gene call, TRDD3, was not cross checked with the DNA. Germline V lookup: CDR1 TSWWSYY, CDR2 QGS. This CDR3 region has 19 residues.

To note about this clone: This likely reflects a read error, since a far larger clone is one base away. Other DNA sequences in this specimen translate into the identical CDR3. The genes are TRDV3 and TRDJ1; D call uncertain. The V gene's germline CDR1 is TVYSNPD and CDR2 GDNSRS (reference sequence). The CDR3 totals 14 residues. Deletions cut 1 base from V and 2 bases from J, with 14 bases between. CDR3 region: CAFNAPLETDKLIF. For the CDR3, the DNA is TGTGCCTTTAATGCTCCTCTTGAGACCGATAAACTCATCTTT.

Points on this clone: A far larger clone is one base from this, pointing to a likely read error. Other DNA sequences within the sample encode an identical CDR3. V is TRDV2 and J is TRDJ1; the D gene is possibly TRDD3 (6 bases). CDR1 GEAIGNYY and CDR2 EKD come from the germline V gene. This CDR3 has 25 residues. Written as DNA, the CDR3 is TGTGCCTGCGACAAGGCCTGTGTTCTCCCGAGGTACTGGGCCTCGCCCCTATGGGGCACCGATAAACTCATCTTT. Protein sequence: CACDKACVLPRYWASPLWGTDKLIF.

About this clone itself: This DNA's translation and the protein TCRdb lists, from a much larger clone, do not match at residue 15, likely due to a read error; the protein shown is translated from the DNA. The CDR3 here is CALGEGLHRAKTGGPFPPYTDKLIF. The CDR3 region has the DNA TGTGCTCTTGGGGAAGGACTGCATCGGGCGAAGACTGGGGGACCGTTTCCCCCGTACACCGATAAACTCATCTTT. This rearrangement joins TRDV1 to TRDJ1, with 9 bases fitting TRDD3. TCRdb supplies no J gene; here it was assigned by aligning the nucleotide sequence to germline. The CDR3 sequence is 25 residues long. Germline CDR1 TSWWSYY, CDR2 QGS. V was pared by 2 bases and J by 0 bases, with 31 bases of the junction left unmatched.

In this sample, this clone turned up a few times. One base separates it from a far larger clone, so it is likely a read error. Other DNA sequences in the same sample also yield this CDR3. This rearrangement joins TRDV2 to TRDJ2; 8 positions match TRDD3. The J gene was missing in TCRdb and was found by matching the end of the DNA to germline. V lost 0 bases to trimming and J lost 0 bases; unmatched junction nucleotides: 17. Per germline, CDR1 GEAIGNYY and CDR2 EKD. There are 21 residues in the CDR3. The CDR3 loop is CACDTGTVAYWGGPLTAQLFF. CDR3 DNA: TGTGCCTGTGACACCGGTACGGTAGCGTACTGGGGGGGTCCTTTGACAGCACAACTCTTCTTT.